This entry is about one T cell receptor beta chain. Antigen: not known. This specimen comes from a study of blood T cells in healthy people across ages. Study conclusions and caveats: Naive T cell percentage strongly correlated with TCR beta diversity. A roughly linear fall in TCR beta diversity per million T cells was seen with increasing age.

Looked up from germline, CDR1 is SGHTA and CDR2 is FQGNSA. Deletions cut 1 base from V and 7 bases from J, with 13 bases between. The CDR3 runs 15 residues. Through a sample-barcoded 5' primer and a J-beta primer mix, a second PCR was run for roughly 7 to 11 cycles. TCRdb processed the 5' RACE reads anew with MiXCR; each CDR3 protein has one entry. Found here are about 1.8 million distinct CDR3 sequences, roughly 52% of them singletons; the top ten hold about 2.1%. The source material was blood. The clonotype was recovered from a middle-aged woman in good health. The chain combines TRBV7-2 with TRBJ1-4; tentatively, D is TRBD1 (6 bases). This CDR3 is CASSLGGLGSEKLFF. In DNA, the CDR3 is TGTGCCAGCAGCTTAGGGGGGCTCGGCAGTGAAAAACTGTTTTTT.